Here is one T cell receptor beta chain with its context. The target antigen is unknown. CDR3 size: 17 residues. The junction had 14 bases not matched to a gene; V was cut back by 3 bases and J by 5 bases. The record originates from a study of T cells in Graves' hyperthyroidism and ophthalmopathy. Study-wide findings and caveats: The model forecast ophthalmopathy, anticipating it by a median about 6.5 months before onset.

Amplification yielded TCR beta CDR3 regions, with RNA transcripts as the source. During a first-round RT-PCR of the TCR CDR3, the HTBI primer set was used. Each CDR3 protein is one row after TCRdb ran MiXCR on the multiplex PCR reads. The sample lists about 360,000 distinct CDR3 sequences; under 15% were seen once. This receptor was identified in a woman younger than 35 with Graves' hyperthyroidism. The sequencing input was blood. The V call is TRBV12-3 or TRBV12-4, the J call TRBJ2-5, with TRBD1 matching 8 bases. In DNA, the CDR3 is TGTGCCAGCAGTTTGGTCGATGGTGGACAGGGTTGGGAGACCCAGTACTTC. Translation gives CASSLVDGGQGWETQYF.